The 26 T cell receptor beta chains below come from one sample, sequenced in a study of beta chain features in type 1 diabetes. Isolated RNA was reverse transcribed in full, so expressed TCRB transcripts were sequenced. Profiling relied on immunoSEQ multiplex PCR, and the TCRdb table lists in-frame clones only, not all of them. The sample records 600,000 to 650,000 clones, roughly a sixth being singletons. Sequencing was performed on naive CD4+ T cells from blood. The receptors here all came from a man aged 18 to 30 in good health.

The J gene is TRBJ2-7, the V gene TRBV19, with D uncertain. Germline lookup yields CDR1 LNHDA and CDR2 SQIVND (reference sequence). The CDR3 spans 11 residues. V was cut by 4 bases and J by 6 bases, with 7 bases left in between. In DNA, the CDR3 is TGTGCCAGTAGTACCGCCACCGAGCAGTACTTC. Amino acids: CASSTATEQYF.

A few counts support this clone. The chain joins TRBV2 to TRBJ1-2; maybe TRBD1 (5 bases). The germline gives CDR1 SNHLY, CDR2 FYNNEI. The CDR3 sequence is 13 residues long. V was pared by 8 bases and J by 7 bases, with 17 bases between. CDR3: CASQGGRVAGYTF. CDR3 DNA sequence: TGTGCCAGCCAAGGTGGCAGGGTTGCTGGCTACACCTTC.

This chain joins TRBV7-3 and TRBJ2-1; possibly TRBD2 for D (5 bases). The CDR3 contains 15 residues. The germline V gene has CDR1 SGHTA and CDR2 FQGTGA. The germline V and J ends were trimmed by 2 bases and 4 bases, with 12 bases remaining between them. The CDR3 loop reads CASSLDSLAYNEQFF. DNA of the CDR3: TGTGCCAGCAGCTTAGATAGCCTAGCTTACAATGAGCAGTTCTTC.

V is TRBV15 and J is TRBJ2-1; D unresolved. CDR3 length: 13 amino acids. CDR1 is LNHNV and CDR2 is YYDKDF in the germline V gene (reference sequence). The V and J ends lost 3 bases and 6 bases respectively, with 9 bases between them. The CDR3 sequence: CATSRAFRNEQFF. For the CDR3, the DNA is TGTGCCACCAGCAGGGCATTCCGCAATGAGCAGTTCTTC.

The J gene is TRBJ2-3, the V gene TRBV7-6, with TRBD2 matching 14 bases. V shed 5 bases and J 7 bases; nucleotides not matched to a gene: 8. CDR1 and CDR2 from the germline V gene are SGHVS and FNYEAQ. This CDR3 spans 16 amino acids. This CDR3 reads CASSPRLAGGRYTQYF. CDR3 in DNA: TGTGCCAGCAGCCCTCGACTAGCGGGGGGGCGCTATACGCAGTATTTT.

This clone was counted between two and nine times. The rearrangement joins TRBV6-5 to TRBJ1-2; D gene uncertain. This CDR3 has 14 residues. V lost 2 bases, J lost 2 bases, and 9 bases lay in between. Germline CDR1 reads MNHEY; CDR2 reads SVGAGI. DNA for the CDR3: TGTGCCAGCAGTTACCGAGAGGTAAACTATGGCTACACCTTC. Translation gives CASSYREVNYGYTF.

Comments on this clone: The junction and the germline gene differ at one end; a read error may be behind it. This chain connects TRBV7-7 to TRBJ2-3; a weak D match, TRBD2 (7 bases). This CDR3 is built from 14 residues. CDR1 is SSHAT, CDR2 FNYEAQ, per germline (reference sequence). The CDR3 coding sequence is TGTGCTAGCAGCTTTAAGGGGGGGCCAGATACGCAGTATTTT. Translated: CASSFKGGPDTQYF.

The rearrangement uses TRBV4-1 and TRBJ1-2; D possibly corresponds to TRBD1 (5 bases). V was trimmed by 4 bases and J by 3 bases, leaving 9 bases between them. Germline CDR1 MGHRA, CDR2 YSYEKL. This CDR3 spans 13 amino acids. The CDR3 region is CASSRRGDYGYTF. The CDR3 DNA sequence: TGCGCCAGCAGCCGGCGGGGGGACTATGGCTACACCTTC.

A few counts support this clone. The sample holds other DNA sequences that translate to the same CDR3. The chain uses TRBV7-9 and TRBJ1-5; TRBD1 is a possible D gene (5 bases). This CDR3 region has 13 residues. Trimming pared 8 bases from V and 7 bases from J, leaving 15 bases between. Germline V gives CDR1 SEHNR, CDR2 FQNEAQ (reference sequence). CDR3 in DNA: TGTGCCAGCGGGGCCGGGCGGGGGCAGCCCCAGCATTTT. This sequence encodes CASGAGRGQPQHF.

The genes are TRBV28 and TRBJ1-5, with D unresolved. The CDR3 consists of 16 residues. Trimming left V 4 bases short and J 4 bases short, with 17 bases between. Germline-derived CDR1 and CDR2 are MDHEN and SYDVKM. DNA for the CDR3: TGTGCCAGCAGTTCCCTCGTGAGTGCGGGTAATCAGCCCCAGCATTTT. Residues: CASSSLVSAGNQPQHF.

This clone was counted between two and nine times. The chain is built from TRBV18 and TRBJ1-1; D call uncertain. This CDR3 comprises 14 residues. V gave up 2 bases and J gave up 1 base, with 8 bases separating them. CDR1 KGHSH and CDR2 LQKENI come from the germline V gene. The CDR3 spells CASSPSLANTEAFF. The CDR3 region has the DNA TGTGCCAGCTCACCATCGTTGGCGAACACTGAAGCTTTCTTT.

The rearrangement joins TRBV28 to TRBJ1-2; 9 bases are shared with TRBD1. CDR3 length equals 12 residues. Germline V gives CDR1 MDHEN, CDR2 SYDVKM. Unmatched junction bases numbered 3, after V lost 10 bases and J lost 3 bases. CDR3 in DNA: TGTGCCACTACAGGGGGCGACTATGGCTACACCTTC. Encoded protein: CATTGGDYGYTF.

This clone has just a few counts. CDR3 protein: CASGLDGASTDTQYF. The CDR3 bases are TGTGCTAGTGGTTTGGACGGGGCTAGCACAGATACGCAGTATTTT. The chain combines TRBV12-5 with TRBJ2-3; the D call may be TRBD1 or TRBD2 (5 bases each). CDR3 length equals 15 residues. Germline V CDR1 and CDR2: LGHNT, FRNRAP. V lost 1 base and J lost 0, with 8 bases in between. Filled out from reference TRBV12-5 and TRBJ2-3, the complete variable domain reads DARVTQTPRHKVTEMGQEVTMRCQPILGHNTVFWYRQTMMQGLELLAYFRNRAPLDDSGMPKDRFSAEMPDATLATLKIQPSEPRDSAVYFCASGLDGASTDTQYFGPGTRLTVL.

This clone was counted a few times. The chain uses TRBV5-1 and TRBJ2-5; D not certain. The germline V gene has CDR1 SGHRS and CDR2 YFSETQ. Trimming pared 6 bases from V and 2 bases from J, leaving 17 bases between. CDR3 length: 15 amino acids. The CDR3: CASTSGLGFQETQYF. CDR3 DNA: TGCGCCAGCACCTCCGGGCTGGGGTTTCAAGAGACCCAGTACTTC.

On this clone: In the same sample, other DNA sequences code for this CDR3. The genes are TRBV29-1 and TRBJ1-2; perhaps TRBD1 as D (5 bases). The CDR3 contains 12 residues. Between the trimmed V and J ends, which lost 4 bases and 2 bases, there was a span of 8 bases. Germline loops: CDR1 SQVTM, CDR2 ANQGSEA. CDR3 sequence (DNA): TGCAGCGTTGGGGGCGGGAACTATGGCTACACCTTC. Its translation is CSVGGGNYGYTF.

This sequence joins TRBV19 and TRBJ2-3, with 9 positions matching TRBD2. V lost 4 bases and J lost 0; bases outside the gene matches: 5. CDR1 LNHDA and CDR2 SQIVND come from the germline V gene (reference sequence). The CDR3 contains 16 residues. The CDR3: CASSSLAGTSTDTQYF. Written as DNA, the CDR3 is TGTGCCAGTAGTAGTCTAGCGGGAACCAGCACAGATACGCAGTATTTT.

This clone came up a few times. The rearrangement links TRBV29-1 to TRBJ1-1, with 8 bases matching TRBD1. Germline V gene sequence: CDR1 SQVTM, CDR2 ANQGSEA. Losses at the gene ends were 7 bases for V and 6 bases for J; bases not matched to a gene: 10. The CDR3 sequence is 13 residues long. The CDR3 coding sequence is TGCAGCGCCGAACGGGACAGGCCTTCTGAAGCTTTCTTT. Its protein is CSAERDRPSEAFF.

This clone was picked up a small number of times. The chain couples TRBV7-6 to TRBJ2-5; a weak D match, TRBD1 (5 bases). V was shortened by 0 bases and J by 4 bases, with 6 bases between the two germline ends. There are 13 residues in the CDR3. The germline gives CDR1 SGHVS, CDR2 FNYEAQ. The CDR3 sequence is CASSLAGLETQYF. CDR3 nucleotide sequence: TGTGCCAGCAGCTTAGCGGGGCTAGAGACCCAGTACTTC. Full variable domain (outside the CDR3, taken from reference TRBV7-6 and TRBJ2-5): GAGVSQSPRYKVTKRGQDVALRCDPISGHVSLYWYRQALGQGPEFLTYFNYEAQQDKSGLPNDRFSAERPEGSISTLTIQRTEQRDSAMYRCASSLAGLETQYFGPGTRLLVL.

This clone was seen a few times. Other DNA sequences in this sample translate to the same CDR3. The rearrangement joins TRBV27 to TRBJ1-2, with 8 bases identical to TRBD1. The V segment lost 2 bases and the J segment 7 bases; nucleotides outside the gene matches: 0. The germline CDR1 and CDR2 sequences are MNHEY and SMNVEV (reference sequence). The CDR3 consists of 12 residues. The CDR3 reads CASSLTGGGYTF. CDR3 nucleotides: TGTGCCAGCAGTTTAACAGGGGGTGGCTACACCTTC.

This sequence joins TRBV9 and TRBJ2-2, with TRBD1 matching over 10 bases. From germline, CDR1 is SGDLS and CDR2 YYNGEE. The CDR3 loop spans 14 amino acids. J was trimmed by 9 bases and V by 9 bases; bases with no gene match: 11. The CDR3 here is CAKFDRGLPRELFF. CDR3 in DNA: TGTGCCAAGTTCGACAGGGGGCTTCCCCGGGAGCTGTTTTTT.

This clone was seen a few times. V and J are TRBV9 and TRBJ2-3; the D gene is possibly TRBD1 (6 bases). Trimming shortened V by 0 bases and J by 3 bases, and 8 bases separated the two germline ends. The CDR3 covers 14 residues. Germline V gene data show CDR1 as SGDLS and CDR2 as YYNGEE. The DNA of the CDR3 is TGTGCCAGCAGCGTAGGAACAGGGACAGATACGCAGTATTTT. Translated: CASSVGTGTDTQYF. The whole variable domain, remainder taken from reference TRBV9 and TRBJ2-3, is DSGVTQTPKHLITATGQRVTLRCSPRSGDLSVYWYQQSLDQGLQFLIQYYNGEERAKGNILERFSAQQFPDLHSELNLSSLELGDSALYFCASSVGTGTDTQYFGPGTRLTVL.

The chain joins TRBV4-1 to TRBJ2-1, with 10 bases lining up with TRBD2. The CDR3 runs to 16 residues. The V segment lost 1 base and the J segment 3 bases; nucleotides outside the gene matches: 3. Per germline, CDR1 MGHRA and CDR2 YSYEKL. Here the CDR3 reads CASSQVKRGGYNEQFF. The DNA for the CDR3 is TGCGCCAGCAGCCAAGTCAAGCGGGGGGGCTACAATGAGCAGTTCTTC.

This clone was counted a few times. The rearrangement joins TRBV29-1 to TRBJ1-1; D is undetermined. Germline V gene data show CDR1 as SQVTM and CDR2 as ANQGSEA. V was cut by 7 bases and J by 0 bases, with 12 bases left in between. The CDR3 totals 13 residues. DNA for the CDR3: TGCAGCGCTGCGAACCGTATGAACACTGAAGCTTTCTTT. Encoded protein: CSAANRMNTEAFF.

The CDR3 spells CASSQGDTPRGYTF. CDR3 in DNA: TGCGCCAGCAGCCAAGGGGACACCCCGAGGGGCTACACCTTC. The chain carries TRBV4-1 and TRBJ1-2; a possible D gene is TRBD1 (6 bases). Trimming took off 1 base at V and 8 bases at J, with 14 bases between the two ends. Germline V gene data show CDR1 as MGHRA and CDR2 as YSYEKL. The CDR3 consists of 14 residues.

This clone occurred a few times. The chain employs TRBV27 and TRBJ2-4; 12 positions match TRBD2. This CDR3 is 18 amino acids long. Per germline, CDR1 MNHEY and CDR2 SMNVEV (reference sequence). V lost 5 bases to trimming and J lost 2 bases; unmatched junction nucleotides: 10. This CDR3 is CASSPFTSGRMPKNIQYF. CDR3 sequence (DNA): TGTGCCAGCAGTCCCTTTACTAGCGGGAGGATGCCCAAAAACATTCAGTACTTC.

V is TRBV30 and J is TRBJ1-6; D gene unclear. Trimming removed 4 bases at V and 6 bases at J, with 4 bases between. CDR1 is GTSNPN and CDR2 is SVGIG in the germline V gene (reference sequence). The length of the CDR3 is 11 residues. CDR3: CAWTTNSPLHF. For the CDR3, the DNA is TGTGCCTGGACCACTAATTCACCCCTCCACTTT.